These T cell receptor beta chains were read from a single sample in a study of identical twins. Each CDR3 protein gets one entry after TCRdb re-called the 5' RACE reads with MiXCR. The sample has about 150,000 distinct CDR3 sequences, under 4.5% seen once; the top ten hold around 8.1%. The specimen was memory T cells sorted from blood. The receptor source for this set is a young man in good health. Each CDR3 is given with its conserved first and last residue. Each record gives: D gene, clone size, J gene, V gene, CDR3 DNA, CDR3 protein. D genes are given only for firm matches. Clone size appears in some rows only: once, few, many, or a class for an expanded clone.

- | many | TRBJ2-3 | TRBV11-3 | TGTGCCAGCAGCCCCCGAGGGTCCCCGGGAACGCAGTATTTT | CASSPRGSPGTQYF
- | - | TRBJ2-7 | TRBV11-1 | TGTGCCAGCAGGATGACGACGGGCGAGCAGTACTTC | CASRMTTGEQYF
TRBD1 | few | TRBJ2-3 | TRBV15 | TGTGCCACCAGCAGAGATCCTAGGGACAGGGTGTCTACAGATACGCAGTATTTT | CATSRDPRDRVSTDTQYF
TRBD1 | many | TRBJ1-4 | TRBV7-9 | TGTGCCAGCAGCTTAGAGACAGGGGGCGGCGAAAAACTGTTTTTT | CASSLETGGGEKLFF
- | many | TRBJ2-4 | TRBV12-3/TRBV12-4 | TGTGCCAGCAGTGGGGGGGCCAAAAACATTCAGTACTTC | CASSGGAKNIQYF
TRBD1 | many | TRBJ1-1 | TRBV5-1 | TGCGCCAGCAGCTTGGAGACAGGGGACACTGAAGCTTTCTTT | CASSLETGDTEAFF
- | many | TRBJ1-2 | TRBV10-3 | TGTGCCATCAGTGAGGGTTTTAACTATGGCTACACCTTC | CAISEGFNYGYTF
- | many | TRBJ2-4 | TRBV28 | TGTGCCAGCAGTGATACAGGTTCGGTAGCCAAAAACATTCAGTACTTC | CASSDTGSVAKNIQYF
TRBD1 | many | TRBJ1-5 | TRBV29-1 | TGCAGCGTTGGAGACAGGGGGCGAAGCAATCAGCCCCAGCATTTT | CSVGDRGRSNQPQHF
- | many | TRBJ1-6 | TRBV15 | TGTGCCACCAGCAGAGTCCAGGGAAAGACCTATAATTCACCCCTCCACTTT | CATSRVQGKTYNSPLHF
TRBD1 | many | TRBJ2-2 | TRBV6-2/TRBV6-3 | TGTGCCAGCAGGCCAACGGGACAGAAAATAGCTCGGGGAGGGGAGCTGTTTTTT | CASRPTGQKIARGGELFF
TRBD1 | few | TRBJ1-5 | TRBV20-1 | TGCAGTGCTAGAGATACAGGGGGCCGGGGCAATCAGCCCCAGCATTTT | CSARDTGGRGNQPQHF
TRBD1 | many | TRBJ1-2 | TRBV29-1 | TGCAGCGGTGGGACAGCACTCTATGGCTACACCTTC | CSGGTALYGYTF
- | many | TRBJ2-1 | TRBV6-2/TRBV6-3 | TGTGCCAGCAGTTTGAGCGGGTGGTACAATGAGCAGTTCTTC | CASSLSGWYNEQFF
TRBD2 | many | TRBJ2-1 | TRBV20-1 | TGCAGTGCTGCCGGACTAGCGGGAGTTCCTAGTGAGCAGTTCTTC | CSAAGLAGVPSEQFF
- | many | TRBJ1-1 | TRBV15 | TGTGCCACCAGCATTGAAAAGGGAGGCACTGAAGCTTTCTTT | CATSIEKGGTEAFF
- | - | TRBJ2-6 | TRBV30 | TGTGCCTGGAGTATAACAGGGATCTCTGGGGCCAACGTCCTGACTTTC | CAWSITGISGANVLTF
- | many | TRBJ1-5 | TRBV10-3 | TGTGCCATCAGTGTGGGGGGGGTTCAGCCCCAGCATTTT | CAISVGGVQPQHF
TRBD1 | many | TRBJ2-3 | TRBV7-7 | TGTGCCAGCAGCTTAAAATCGTTGGCGAGAGGGGGCGCAGATACGCAGTATTTT | CASSLKSLARGGADTQYF
- | many | TRBJ2-2 | TRBV9 | TGTGCCAGCAGCGTACGGCACACCGGGGAGCTGTTTTTT | CASSVRHTGELFF
- | many | TRBJ1-1 | TRBV3-1 | TGTGCCAGCAGCCTCTGGGGGGACGTTGGGTTGCGGGCTTTCTTT | CASSLWGDVGLRAFF
TRBD2 | many | TRBJ2-7 | TRBV10-3 | TGTGCCATCAGTGAACTAGCGGCCTACGAGCAGTACTTC | CAISELAAYEQYF
- | many | TRBJ1-5 | TRBV20-1 | TGCAGTGCTACTCGGTGGAATCAGCCCCAGCATTTT | CSATRWNQPQHF